These T cell receptor beta chains were read from a single sample in a study of siplizumab effects on memory and regulatory T cells. Measured with immunoSEQ multiplex PCR; TCRdb has only the in-frame clones, and not every one. The sample comprises about 120,000 clones, just under 95% of which are singletons, and roughly 0.15% rests with the top ten. The sample was non-Treg CD4+ T cells sorted from blood. Receptor source: a human donor in good health. The CDR3 runs from the conserved cysteine through the conserved F or W. Each record gives: V gene, J gene, CDR3 protein.

>TRBV5-1|TRBJ2-1
CASSLELAGGPNEQFF
>TRBV5-1|TRBJ2-5
CASSFRLAGGSTGETQYF
>TRBV9|TRBJ2-5
CASSVGVGGHQETQYF
>TRBV2|TRBJ1-5
CASSEAVTGGGHF
>TRBV6-6|TRBJ2-1
CASSYSSGTDNEQFF
>TRBV18|TRBJ2-2
CASSPDRNTGELFF
>TRBV7-9|TRBJ2-3
CASSLRTGDRDF
>TRBV7-2|TRBJ2-7
CASSLPGAYEQYF
>TRBV2|TRBJ1-5
CASSDGGSNQPQHF
>TRBV7-9|TRBJ1-1
CASSFRLNTEAFF